Each of the 15 T cell receptor beta chains below was sequenced from the same sample in a study of T cell responses to AZD1222 COVID-19 vaccine. Generated by immunoSEQ multiplex PCR, the TCRdb table keeps only in-frame clones and is missing some. The top ten clones hold just under 5% of a sample with 85,000 to 90,000 clones, 70% to 90% of them seen once. The sequencing here drew on peripheral blood, taken 28 days after the second AZD1222 dose. The receptors come from an adult who received the AZD1222 COVID-19 vaccine.

The gene calls are TRBV5-1 and TRBJ2-1; 7 positions match TRBD2. Germline CDR1 reads SGHRS; CDR2 reads YFSETQ. This CDR3 is 17 amino acids long. The J segment lost 6 bases and the V segment lost 4 bases, leaving 16 bases of the junction unmatched. CDR3 in amino acids: CASSPQGRAGSANEQFF. The CDR3 coding sequence is TGCGCCAGCAGCCCCCAGGGTAGAGCGGGGAGTGCCAATGAGCAGTTCTTC.

The rearrangement links TRBV5-1 to TRBJ2-2; TRBD1 or TRBD2 may be the D gene (5 bases each). This CDR3 comprises 16 residues. Germline V gene sequence: CDR1 SGHRS, CDR2 YFSETQ. Trimming removed 3 bases from V and 0 bases from J, with 12 bases in between. CDR3 residues: CASSSGTATNTGELFF. In DNA form, the CDR3 reads TGCGCCAGCAGCTCAGGGACCGCCACGAACACCGGGGAGCTGTTTTTT. Full variable domain (missing parts from reference TRBV5-1 and TRBJ2-2): KAGVTQTPRYLIKTRGQQVTLSCSPISGHRSVSWYQQTPGQGLQFLFEYFSETQRNKGNFPGRFSGRQFSNSRSEMNVSTLELGDSALYLCASSSGTATNTGELFFGEGSRLTVL.

This clone has just a few counts. This rearrangement joins TRBV2 to TRBJ2-1, with TRBD2 matching over 9 bases. The CDR3 is made up of 15 amino acids. The V gene end was trimmed by 7 bases and the J gene end by 2 bases; junction bases not matched to a gene: 6. CDR1 SNHLY and CDR2 FYNNEI come from the germline V gene. CDR3 loop: CASTQSGGTYNEQFF. The CDR3 DNA reads TGTGCCAGCACCCAAAGCGGGGGGACCTACAATGAGCAGTTCTTC. The full variable domain, rest sourced from reference TRBV2 and TRBJ2-1, is EPEVTQTPSHQVTQMGQEVILRCVPISNHLYFYWYRQILGQKVEFLVSFYNNEISEKSEIFDDQFSVERPDGSNFTLKIRSTKLEDSAMYFCASTQSGGTYNEQFFGPGTRLTVL.

The V and J genes are TRBV6-5 and TRBJ2-7, with D perhaps being TRBD1 or TRBD2 (5 bases each). Deletions cut 6 bases from V and 3 bases from J, with 12 bases between. Germline CDR1 reads MNHEY; CDR2 reads SVGAGI. CDR3 length: 13 amino acids. The CDR3 nucleotides read TGTGCCAGCAGCCGGGACGGGAACTACGAGCAGTACTTC. Translating gives CASSRDGNYEQYF.

This chain joins TRBV12-5 and TRBJ1-3; no clear D gene. V shed 8 bases and J shed 2 bases, with 19 bases lying between them. CDR3 length: 16 residues. Germline V CDR1 and CDR2: LGHNT, FRNRAP. The CDR3 reads CASLPPGVWTGNTIYF. CDR3 bases: TGTGCTAGTTTACCCCCCGGGGTATGGACTGGAAACACCATATATTTT.

The chain links TRBV29-1 to TRBJ1-1, with 7 nucleotides matching TRBD1. This CDR3 is 12 amino acids long. The V gene's germline CDR1 is SQVTM and CDR2 ANQGSEA. V was pared by 6 bases and J by 5 bases, with 6 bases of the junction left unmatched. The CDR3 nucleotides are TGCAGCGTGCTTCAGGGGGGGACTGAAGCTTTCTTT. Protein sequence: CSVLQGGTEAFF.

The chain employs TRBV2 and TRBJ1-3; tentative D call: TRBD1 (6 bases). Germline V gene data show CDR1 as SNHLY and CDR2 as FYNNEI. V shed 6 bases and J shed 4 bases, with 19 bases lying between them. The CDR3 has 16 residues. The DNA for the CDR3 is TGTGCCAGCAGACCTATGACAGGCCGGGGGGGAAACACCATATATTTT. Amino acids: CASRPMTGRGGNTIYF.

V and J are TRBV11-2 and TRBJ2-3; 7 bases fit TRBD2. Germline CDR1 SGHAT, CDR2 FQNNGV. V lost 3 bases to trimming and J lost 4 bases; unmatched junction nucleotides: 4. The CDR3 consists of 14 residues. This CDR3 is CASSFRGGPDTQYF. DNA for the CDR3: TGTGCCAGCAGCTTTAGGGGAGGGCCAGATACGCAGTATTTT.

The V call is TRBV7-2, the J call TRBJ2-3; tentative D call: TRBD2 (5 bases). Germline V gene data show CDR1 as SGHTA and CDR2 as FQGNSA. V was shortened by 1 base and J by 6 bases, with 8 bases between the two germline ends. The CDR3 spans 13 residues. DNA of the CDR3: TGTGCCAGCAGCTTAGGAGGGCTGGATACGCAGTATTTT. It is translated as CASSLGGLDTQYF.

A word on this clone: In the same sample, other DNA sequences code for this CDR3. V is TRBV2 and J is TRBJ1-2; D is unclear. Between the trimmed V and J ends, which lost 0 bases and 4 bases, there was a span of 3 bases. The CDR3 runs to 12 residues. Germline V gene sequence: CDR1 SNHLY, CDR2 FYNNEI. The chain's CDR3 is CASSEASYGYTF. The CDR3 DNA reads as TGTGCCAGCAGTGAAGCCAGCTATGGCTACACCTTC.

This clone was seen only once. V and J are TRBV5-8 and TRBJ1-2; 10 bases match TRBD1. CDR3 length: 14 residues. The trim removed 3 bases at V and 5 bases at J, leaving 4 bases unmatched. Germline CDR1 SGHTS, CDR2 YDEGEE. The CDR3 DNA reads as TGTGCCAGCAGCTCGGGACAGGGGATATATGGCTACACCTTC. Its translation is CASSSGQGIYGYTF.

The chain joins TRBV10-2 to TRBJ1-1; weak D call: TRBD1 (6 bases). This CDR3 is built from 11 residues. The V gene's germline CDR1 is WSHSY and CDR2 SAAADI. The V end was cut by 6 bases, the J end by 6 bases, with 8 bases between. The CDR3 here is CASRQGSEAFF. The CDR3, as DNA: TGCGCCAGCAGACAGGGTTCTGAAGCTTTCTTT.

The V and J genes are TRBV29-1 and TRBJ1-1; D uncertain. V lost 0 bases, J lost 0 bases, and 5 bases lay in between. CDR3 size: 13 residues. Germline values: CDR1 SQVTM, CDR2 ANQGSEA. CDR3 nucleotide sequence: TGCAGCGTTGAAGAGCAGGTGAACACTGAAGCTTTCTTT. As protein: CSVEEQVNTEAFF.

The chain uses TRBV4-1 and TRBJ1-3; 7 positions match TRBD1. Unmatched junction bases numbered 6, after V lost 1 base and J lost 0 bases. The germline V gene encodes CDR1 MGHRA and CDR2 YSYEKL. CDR3 length: 17 amino acids. CDR3 residues: CASSQGTTGTSGNTIYF. CDR3 in DNA: TGCGCCAGCAGCCAAGGGACGACAGGGACCTCTGGAAACACCATATATTTT.

The chain carries TRBV19 and TRBJ1-1, with TRBD1 matching 10 bases. V shed 3 bases and J 4 bases; nucleotides not matched to a gene: 5. The CDR3 length is 15 residues. Germline CDR1 is LNHDA and CDR2 is SQIVND (reference sequence). The CDR3 spells CASSIDRGPATEAFF. CDR3 in DNA: TGTGCCAGTAGTATCGACAGGGGGCCAGCCACTGAAGCTTTCTTT. Filled out from reference TRBV19 and TRBJ1-1, the complete variable domain reads DGGITQSPKYLFRKEGQNVTLSCEQNLNHDAMYWYRQDPGQGLRLIYYSQIVNDFQKGDIAEGYSVSREKKESFPLTVTSAQKNPTAFYLCASSIDRGPATEAFFGQGTRLTVV.